The sequence of this TCR beta chain was determined in a study of blood T cell repertoires in COVID-19. About the research overall: There were acute and convalescent COVID-19 samples, and they came from the United States, Italy and Spain. The analysed material was cDNA or gDNA that came from T cells, B-cell-depleted T cells, or PBMCs.

The germline V gene has CDR1 SGHRS and CDR2 YFSETQ. The CDR3 consists of 15 residues. The J segment lost 5 bases and the V segment lost 4 bases, leaving 4 bases of the junction unmatched. Sequencing used immunoSEQ multiplex PCR; TCRdb keeps in-frame clones, though not all of them. This table holds roughly 300,000 clones, 86% found once. This TCR was recovered from a woman between 45 and 60 years old with acute or convalescent COVID-19. The J gene is TRBJ1-5, the V gene TRBV5-1, with 12 bases aligning to TRBD1. Sequencing was done on a sample of peripheral blood. The CDR3 spells CASSRGTGGDQPQHF. CDR3 nucleotide sequence: TGCGCCAGCAGCAGGGGGACAGGGGGCGATCAGCCCCAGCATTTT.